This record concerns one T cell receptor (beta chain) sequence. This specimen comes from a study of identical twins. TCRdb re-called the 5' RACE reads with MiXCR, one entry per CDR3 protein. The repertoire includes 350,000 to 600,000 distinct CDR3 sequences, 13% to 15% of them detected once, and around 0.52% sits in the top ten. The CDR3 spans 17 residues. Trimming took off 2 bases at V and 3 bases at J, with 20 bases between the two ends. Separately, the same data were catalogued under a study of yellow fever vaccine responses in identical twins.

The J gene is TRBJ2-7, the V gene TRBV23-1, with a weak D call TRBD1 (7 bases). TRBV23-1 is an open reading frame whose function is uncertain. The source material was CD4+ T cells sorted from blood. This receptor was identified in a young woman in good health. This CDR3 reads CASSQLPKTGDFYEQYF. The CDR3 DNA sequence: TGCGCCAGCAGTCAACTACCAAAAACAGGGGACTTCTACGAGCAGTACTTC.